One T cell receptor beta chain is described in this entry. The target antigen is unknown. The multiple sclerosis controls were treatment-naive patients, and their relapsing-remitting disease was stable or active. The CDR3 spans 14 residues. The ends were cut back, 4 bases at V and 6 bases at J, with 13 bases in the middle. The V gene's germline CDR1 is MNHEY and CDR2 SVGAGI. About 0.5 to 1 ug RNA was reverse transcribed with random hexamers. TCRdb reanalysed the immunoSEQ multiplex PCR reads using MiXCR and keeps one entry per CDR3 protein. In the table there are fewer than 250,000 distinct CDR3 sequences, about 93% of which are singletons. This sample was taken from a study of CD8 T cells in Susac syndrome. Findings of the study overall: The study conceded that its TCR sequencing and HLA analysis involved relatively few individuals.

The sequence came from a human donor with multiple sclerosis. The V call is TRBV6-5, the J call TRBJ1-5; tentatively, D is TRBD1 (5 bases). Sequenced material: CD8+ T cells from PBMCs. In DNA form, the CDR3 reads TGTGCCAGCAGTTCCGGGCAGGGTGGTCAGCCCCAGCATTTT. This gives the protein CASSSGQGGQPQHF.